The present T cell receptor beta chain was sequenced within a study of cytomegalovirus exposure and HLA in healthy donors (dated by TCRdb to 2017 to 2019). Study-wide context: An earlier analysis of approximately 640 of the donors reported 250 to 300 Gb of sequence data and some 120 million unique TCR beta sequences from 150 million to 200 million T cells. All discovery cohort repertoires had been generated on a single sequencing platform. Among a few hundred genotyped donors of the cohort, an average of around 240,000 unique TCR beta nucleotide sequences were sequenced per donor, roughly 20% of them non-productive. Typing coverage differed by locus: A, B, C, DRB1 and DQB1 were typed in roughly 629-630 donors, DQA1 in around 500, DPA1 in 600 to 610, and DPB1 in around 490. High-throughput TCR immunosequencing, statistical association of individual TCRs with disease status, and machine learning were combined to predict cytomegalovirus infection status. Rather than drawing on any new phenotypic data, the later analysis identified candidate immune exposures from TCR beta sequences and the way those sequences occurred across donors. An early release covering roughly 640 HLA-typed donors comprised about 300 gigabases of sequencing data and 85 million to 100 million unique TCR sequences. A later analysis re-examined previously published TCR beta repertoires from more than 600 donors and added high-resolution HLA genotyping to investigate patterns of TCR occurrence. A later genetic analysis used genome-wide SNP genotypes for about 60% of the roughly 670 donors, treating that subset as a discovery cohort. Class I and class II HLA loci were covered by the typing at four-digit resolution. In addition to the first cohort of several hundred subjects, a separate validation cohort of 130 or so different subjects was used. Donor age, sex, ethnicity and CMV serostatus were compiled alongside the repertoire data. To decide whether each TCR beta V gene segment behaved as functional or pseudogenic, an earlier analysis of fewer than 750 of the donors relied on high-throughput TCR beta sequencing. Because of strong linkage in the cohort, five DR-DQ haplotypes were treated as single units for association and clustering. Using immunosequencing, the study profiled T cell repertoires from 666 subjects and related those repertoires to cytomegalovirus serostatus. Of the approximately 400 genotyped donors, approximately 81% were placed in the genetic ancestry cluster associated with self-reported Caucasian donors. The aim of the study was to test whether cataloging public T cell receptors could identify signatures of past pathogen exposure.

V and J are truncated by 4 bases and 2 bases respectively, leaving an intervening sequence of 10 bases. CDR1 and CDR2 (SGHRS, YFSETQ) derive from the germline V gene. The CDR3 spans 13 residues, from the cysteine through the phenylalanine. The only DNA kept is the CDR3, 39 bases in frame from the first base. The cohort consisted of 600 to 750 healthy bone marrow donors. Cohort members were all nominally healthy when sampled, although unrecorded immune exposures were likely present. The donor was CMV seropositive and was included in the group of 250 to 300 seropositive cohort members. A peripheral blood sample was collected from each donor, and TCR beta sequencing was performed on peripheral blood mononuclear cells. The Qiagen DNeasy Blood Extraction Kit was used to extract genomic DNA from the blood cell samples. Findings and caveats that apply to the study as a whole: A later analysis found that most CMV-associated TCR beta chains appeared HLA-restricted, with HLA associations seemingly driven largely by CMV exposure. In a later analysis, TCR association rates were found to vary across HLA loci, with the most associated TCRs seen for DRB1 alleles and the fewest for HLA-C alleles. In a later genetic analysis, fewer N-insertions in productive TCRs were reported among donors in an Asian-associated ancestry cluster than the 666-donor mean. Because the 87-base-pair reads could not distinguish some IMGT-functional V segments, including TRBV6-2 and TRBV6-3, those segments were excluded. Because counts were too low, around 17 rarely observed V segments, including chromosome 9 orphons, were left out of the earlier analysis of 587 of the donors. Presence/absence analyses assumed roughly uniform sequencing depth across donors, an assumption that may not hold. V-gene and J-gene trimming of TCR beta chains was associated with a missense DCLRE1C variant in a later genetic analysis, and the association was replicated in an independent cohort. Most TCR sequences were seen in very few donors, while some public TCRs were found in many individuals. Specific HLA alleles were associated with 15,000 to 20,000 TCR beta sequences at a false discovery rate of 0.05 in a later analysis. In an earlier analysis of around 600 of the donors, most TCR beta V segments were observed in productive rearrangements about 90% or about 30% of the time, broadly matching IMGT annotations. Because HLA typing was unavailable for some donors at each locus, only the typed subset was used in association tests. A further reported finding was that TCR beta sequences accurately predicted the HLA-A and HLA-B alleles for most subjects in the first cohort. Only TCR beta chains were sequenced in this cohort, and the absence of alpha or paired-chain data limited detectable features. A later analysis found that HLA-associated TCR beta chains were more clonally expanded and had lower generation probabilities than equally common non-associated chains. The only immune exposure information available for the cohort was CMV serostatus. The study listed over 150 TCR beta chains as associated with cytomegalovirus. In vitro tests confirmed that three of the cytomegalovirus-associated TCR beta chains recognize cytomegalovirus antigens. The sequencing pipeline was judged likely to have produced a cluster of highly shared sequence variants as a technical artifact. Linkage disequilibrium might explain the correlated functional status among segregating V segments, but an unknown experimental factor could not be excluded. When HLA alleles, especially DR and DQ, strongly co-occurred, TCR associations were difficult to assign to individual alleles. The classifier was reported to diagnose cytomegalovirus status with high specificity and sensitivity in both the original and validation cohorts. The authors suggested that the approach could potentially be extended to other disease states and immunological phenotypes. A later analysis reported that several top co-occurrence clusters appeared linked to parvovirus B19, influenza, CMV and Epstein-Barr virus.

About this clone: There is no known antigen for this receptor. The record has no base qualities; no much larger clone is one base away.

The library relied on the immunoSEQ multiplex PCR assay. A mixture of 60 forward primers for TCR Vbeta segments and 13 reverse primers for TCR Jbeta segments was used in the multiplex PCR. Amplification of the CDR3 region of rearranged TCR beta genes was performed with a multiplex PCR assay on genomic DNA. Amplified TCR beta libraries were sequenced as 87-base-pair reads on the Illumina HiSeq System. The paper's processing steps were these. Across the 500 to 700 repertoires, a later analysis counted around 80 million unique TCR beta chains, roughly 11 million of which were shared by at least two donors. To remove PCR and sequencing errors, raw reads were error-corrected and collapsed into unique sequences using a nearest-neighbor algorithm that merged closely related sequences. Alignment of CDR3 sequences to IMGT reference sequences was used to assign V, D and J gene segments. For a sequence to be retained, a match of at least six nucleotides was required to both a V gene segment and a J gene segment. A rearrangement was called productive if the CDR3 had no stop codons and remained in frame with V and J, and every other rearrangement was called non-productive. CDR3 was defined according to IMGT convention as the region running from the second conserved V-encoded cysteine to the conserved J-encoded phenylalanine. The earlier analysis of 500 to 750 of the donors excluded any sequence lacking an unambiguous match to a single V gene segment. In an earlier analysis of a few hundred of the donors, V segments were called functional above 56.7% productive rearrangements and were called segregating when the between-donor standard deviation exceeded 5%. A statistical classification framework was built for diagnosing cytomegalovirus status from the catalog of TCR beta chain sequences. V and J gene assignment, in a later analysis, came from comparing TCR nucleotide sequences with IMGT/GENE-DB human TR gene sequences. The TCRdist pipeline was used in a later analysis to assign CDR3 sequences and most-parsimonious VDJ recombination scenarios. In a later analysis, every TCR beta chain was defined by the combination of its CDR3 amino acid sequence and its V-gene family, and reads without a unique V-gene family were dropped. A later analysis removed several hundred highly shared, low-generation-probability nucleotide sequences to deal with suspected cross-contamination and a sequencing artifact. A later analysis calculated a clonal expansion index for each public chain from normalized within-repertoire ranks of inferred template counts. Generation probabilities in a later analysis came from a VDJ recombination model fitted to out-of-frame rearrangements, and those results were checked against IGoR. A later analysis scored TCR-TCR, TCR-HLA and TCR-CMV co-occurrence with hypergeometric tests, applying a repertoire-size bias correction to TCR pairs. To estimate false discovery rates, a later analysis permuted the HLA or CMV assignments 20 times. In a later analysis, co-occurring TCRs were grouped with DBSCAN, and TCRdist sequence similarity was added when clustering was performed within HLA-allele-positive subsets. For co-occurrence clustering, repertoires with fewer than 30,000 or more than 120,000 public chains were excluded, along with several repertoires with anomalous nucleotide sharing. Held by TCRdb, this immuneACCESS table contains in-frame sequences only and omits some clones. Under half of the omission traces to an unresolved V gene where checked; the cause of the rest is unknown. Clonal size and the V and J genes are those of that table, whereas D and trimming came from the DNA. This sample comprises 100,000 to 120,000 clones, 80% to 85% of them detected only once. In total, the top ten clones hold less than 3% of the sample.

This clonotype was sampled from a woman aged 60-70 years in good health and CMV-seropositive. The sample consisted of PBMCs. The sequence joins TRBV5-1 to TRBJ2-7, and perhaps TRBD1 as D gene, on 6 matching bases. The DNA reads as follows: TGCGCCAGCAGCGAAGGGGGAGCCTACGAGCAGTACTTC. Its coded protein is CASSEGGAYEQYF.